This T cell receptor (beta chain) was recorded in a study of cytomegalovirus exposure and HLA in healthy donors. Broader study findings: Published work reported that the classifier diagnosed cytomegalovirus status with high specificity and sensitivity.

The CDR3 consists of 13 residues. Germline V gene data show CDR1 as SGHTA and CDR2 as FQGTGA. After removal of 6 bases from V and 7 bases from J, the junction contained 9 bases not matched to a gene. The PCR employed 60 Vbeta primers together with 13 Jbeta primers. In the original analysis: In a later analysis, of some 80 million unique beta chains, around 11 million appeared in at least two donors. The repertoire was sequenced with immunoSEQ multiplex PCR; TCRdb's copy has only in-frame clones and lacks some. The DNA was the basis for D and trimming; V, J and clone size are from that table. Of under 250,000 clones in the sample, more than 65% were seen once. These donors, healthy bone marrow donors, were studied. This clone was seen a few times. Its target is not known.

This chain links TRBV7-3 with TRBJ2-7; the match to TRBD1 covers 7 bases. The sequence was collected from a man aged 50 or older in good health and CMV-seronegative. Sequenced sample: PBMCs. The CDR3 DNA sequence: TGTGCCAGCAGTTATGGGACAGCAGTTGAGCAGTACTTC. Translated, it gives CASSYGTAVEQYF.